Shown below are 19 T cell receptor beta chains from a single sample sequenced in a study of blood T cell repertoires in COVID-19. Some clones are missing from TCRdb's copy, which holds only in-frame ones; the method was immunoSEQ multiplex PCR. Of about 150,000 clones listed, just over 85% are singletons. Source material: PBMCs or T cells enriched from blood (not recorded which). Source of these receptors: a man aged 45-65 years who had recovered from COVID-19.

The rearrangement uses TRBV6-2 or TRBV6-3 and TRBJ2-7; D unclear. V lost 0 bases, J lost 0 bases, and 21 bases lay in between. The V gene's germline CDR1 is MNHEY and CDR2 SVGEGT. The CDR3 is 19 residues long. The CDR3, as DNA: TGTGCCAGCAGTTACTCGAGTTTTGCCCTGAAAGCTTACTCCTACGAGCAGTACTTC. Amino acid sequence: CASSYSSFALKAYSYEQYF.

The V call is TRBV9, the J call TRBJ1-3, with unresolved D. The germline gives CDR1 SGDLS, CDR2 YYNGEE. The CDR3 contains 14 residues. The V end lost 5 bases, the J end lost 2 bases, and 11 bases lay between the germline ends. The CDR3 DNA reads TGTGCCAGCAGGAGGGATTATACTGGAAACACCATATATTTT. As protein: CASRRDYTGNTIYF.

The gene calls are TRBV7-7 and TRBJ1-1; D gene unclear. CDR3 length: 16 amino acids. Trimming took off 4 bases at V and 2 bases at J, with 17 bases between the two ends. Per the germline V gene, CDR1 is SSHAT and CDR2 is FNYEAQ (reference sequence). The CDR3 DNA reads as TGTGCCAGCAGCTCCCCACCCCAGACACCAAACACTGAAGCTTTCTTT. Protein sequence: CASSSPPQTPNTEAFF.

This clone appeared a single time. The CDR3: CASSPIFTSGADTDTQYF. In DNA, the CDR3 is TGTGCCAGCTCACCAATCTTTACTAGCGGGGCCGACACAGATACGCAGTATTTT. The rearrangement links TRBV18 to TRBJ2-3, with 10 bases lining up with TRBD2. Unmatched junction bases numbered 10, after V lost 2 bases and J lost 2 bases. The CDR3 extends over 18 amino acids. Germline CDR1 is KGHSH and CDR2 is LQKENI.

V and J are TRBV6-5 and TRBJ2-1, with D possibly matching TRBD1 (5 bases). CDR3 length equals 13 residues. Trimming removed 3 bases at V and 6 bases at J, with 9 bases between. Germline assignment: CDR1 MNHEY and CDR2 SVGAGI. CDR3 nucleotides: TGTGCCAGCAGTTATGGGGCTGGCAATGAGCAGTTCTTC. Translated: CASSYGAGNEQFF.

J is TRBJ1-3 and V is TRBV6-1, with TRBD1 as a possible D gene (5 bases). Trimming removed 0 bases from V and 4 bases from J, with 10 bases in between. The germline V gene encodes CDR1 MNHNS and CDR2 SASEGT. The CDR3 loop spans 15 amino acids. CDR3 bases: TGTGCCAGCAGTGAAGCGCCGGGGGGAGGAAACACCATATATTTT. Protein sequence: CASSEAPGGGNTIYF.

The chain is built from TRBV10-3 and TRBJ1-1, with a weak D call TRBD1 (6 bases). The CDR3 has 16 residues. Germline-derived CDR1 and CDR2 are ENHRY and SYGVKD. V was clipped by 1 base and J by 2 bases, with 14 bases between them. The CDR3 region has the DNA TGTGCCATCAGTGAGTTAGTACAGGGCTCCAACACTGAAGCTTTCTTT. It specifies CAISELVQGSNTEAFF.

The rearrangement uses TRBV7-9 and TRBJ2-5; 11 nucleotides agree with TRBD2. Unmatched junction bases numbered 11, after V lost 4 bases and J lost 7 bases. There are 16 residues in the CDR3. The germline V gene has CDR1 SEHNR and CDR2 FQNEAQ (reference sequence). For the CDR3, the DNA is TGTGCCAGCAGCTCTAAGTTAGCGGGAGGGCTGGTGACCCAGTACTTC. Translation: CASSSKLAGGLVTQYF. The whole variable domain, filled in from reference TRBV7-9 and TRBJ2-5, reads DTGVSQNPRHKITKRGQNVTFRCDPISEHNRLYWYRQTLGQGPEFLTYFQNEAQLEKSRLLSDRFSAERPKGSFSTLEIQRTEQGDSAMYLCASSSKLAGGLVTQYFGPGTRLLVL.

The CDR3 reads CASSLVGHLSDTQYF. In DNA, the CDR3 is TGTGCCAGCAGCTTGGTGGGACATCTTTCCGATACGCAGTATTTT. V is TRBV5-4 and J is TRBJ2-3; D is perhaps TRBD1 (6 bases). The CDR3 is 15 residues long. Germline CDR1 SGHNT, CDR2 YYREEE (reference sequence). Trimming took off 0 bases at V and 6 bases at J, with 14 bases between the two ends.

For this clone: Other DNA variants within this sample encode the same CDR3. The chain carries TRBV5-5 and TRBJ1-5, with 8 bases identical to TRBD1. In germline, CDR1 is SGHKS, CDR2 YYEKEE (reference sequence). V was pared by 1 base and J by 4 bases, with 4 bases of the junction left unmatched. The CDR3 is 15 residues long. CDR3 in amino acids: CASSLTGGNNQPQHF. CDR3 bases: TGTGCCAGCAGCTTGACAGGGGGGAATAATCAGCCCCAGCATTTT.

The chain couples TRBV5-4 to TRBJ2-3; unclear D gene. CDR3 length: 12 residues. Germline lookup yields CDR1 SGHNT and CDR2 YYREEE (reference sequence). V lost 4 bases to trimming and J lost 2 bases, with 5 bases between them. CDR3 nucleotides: TGTGCCAGCAGCCTAAACACAGATACGCAGTATTTT. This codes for CASSLNTDTQYF.

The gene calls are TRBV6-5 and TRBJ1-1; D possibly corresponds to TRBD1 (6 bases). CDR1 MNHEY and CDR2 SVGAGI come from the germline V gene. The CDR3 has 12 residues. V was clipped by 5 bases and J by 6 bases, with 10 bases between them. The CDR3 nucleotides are TGTGCCAGCAGTCCAGGGGTACCTGAAGCTTTCTTT. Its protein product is CASSPGVPEAFF.

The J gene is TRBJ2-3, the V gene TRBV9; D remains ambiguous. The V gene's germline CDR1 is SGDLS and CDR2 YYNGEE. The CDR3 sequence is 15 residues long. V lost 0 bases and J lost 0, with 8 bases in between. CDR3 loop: CASSVAYSSTDTQYF. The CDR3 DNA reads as TGTGCCAGCAGCGTAGCCTACTCCAGCACAGATACGCAGTATTTT.

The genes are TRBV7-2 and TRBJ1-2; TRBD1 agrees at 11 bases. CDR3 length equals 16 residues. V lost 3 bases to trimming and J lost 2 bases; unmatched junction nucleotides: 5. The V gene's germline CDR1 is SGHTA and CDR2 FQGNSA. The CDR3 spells CASSFGQGAENYGYTF. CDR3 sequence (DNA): TGTGCCAGCAGCTTTGGACAGGGGGCGGAGAACTATGGCTACACCTTC.

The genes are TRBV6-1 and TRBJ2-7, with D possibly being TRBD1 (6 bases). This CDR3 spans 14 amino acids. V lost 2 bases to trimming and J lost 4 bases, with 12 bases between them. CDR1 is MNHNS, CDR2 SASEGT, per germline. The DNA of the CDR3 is TGTGCCAGCAGTGAACAGGGACAATTTTACGAGCAGTACGTC. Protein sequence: CASSEQGQFYEQYV.

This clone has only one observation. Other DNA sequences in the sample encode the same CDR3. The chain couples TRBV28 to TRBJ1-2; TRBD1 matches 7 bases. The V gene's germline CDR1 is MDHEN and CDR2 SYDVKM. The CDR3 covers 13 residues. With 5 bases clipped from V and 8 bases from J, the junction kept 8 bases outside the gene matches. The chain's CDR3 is CASSPRQGRGYTF. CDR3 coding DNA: TGTGCCAGCAGTCCCCGACAGGGACGCGGCTACACCTTC.

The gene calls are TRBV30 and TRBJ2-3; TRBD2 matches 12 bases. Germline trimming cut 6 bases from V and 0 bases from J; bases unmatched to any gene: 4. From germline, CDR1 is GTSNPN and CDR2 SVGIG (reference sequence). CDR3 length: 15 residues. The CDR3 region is CACHGTSGSTDTQYF. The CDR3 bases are TGTGCCTGTCACGGGACTAGCGGGAGCACAGATACGCAGTATTTT.

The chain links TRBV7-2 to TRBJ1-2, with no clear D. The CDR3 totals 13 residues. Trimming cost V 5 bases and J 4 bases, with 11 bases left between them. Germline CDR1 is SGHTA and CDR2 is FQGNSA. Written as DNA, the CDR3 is TGTGCCAGCAGCGACGGGGTATCCTATGGCTACACCTTC. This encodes CASSDGVSYGYTF. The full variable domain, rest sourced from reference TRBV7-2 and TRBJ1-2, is GAGVSQSPSNKVTEKGKDVELRCDPISGHTALYWYRQSLGQGLEFLIYFQGNSAPDKSGLPSDRFSAERTGGSVSTLTIQRTQQEDSAVYLCASSDGVSYGYTFGSGTRLTVV.

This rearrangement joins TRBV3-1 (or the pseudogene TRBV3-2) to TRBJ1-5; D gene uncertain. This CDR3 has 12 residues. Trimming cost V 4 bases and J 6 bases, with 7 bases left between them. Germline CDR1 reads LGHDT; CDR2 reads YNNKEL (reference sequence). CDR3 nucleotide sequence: TGTGCCAGCAGCCCCCGGGGTCAGCCCCAGCATTTT. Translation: CASSPRGQPQHF.